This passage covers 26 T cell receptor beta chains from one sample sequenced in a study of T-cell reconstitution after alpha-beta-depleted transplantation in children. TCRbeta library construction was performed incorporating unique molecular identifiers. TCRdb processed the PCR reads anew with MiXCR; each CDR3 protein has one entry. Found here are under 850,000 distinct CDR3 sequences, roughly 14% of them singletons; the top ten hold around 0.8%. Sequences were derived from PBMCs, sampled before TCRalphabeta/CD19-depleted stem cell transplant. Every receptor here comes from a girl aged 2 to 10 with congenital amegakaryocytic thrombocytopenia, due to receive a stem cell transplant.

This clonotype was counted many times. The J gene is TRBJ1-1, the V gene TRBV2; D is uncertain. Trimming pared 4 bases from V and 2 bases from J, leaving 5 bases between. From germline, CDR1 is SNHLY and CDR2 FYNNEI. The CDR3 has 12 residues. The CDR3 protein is CASSGYNTEAFF. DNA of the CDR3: TGTGCCAGCAGTGGCTATAACACTGAAGCTTTCTTT.

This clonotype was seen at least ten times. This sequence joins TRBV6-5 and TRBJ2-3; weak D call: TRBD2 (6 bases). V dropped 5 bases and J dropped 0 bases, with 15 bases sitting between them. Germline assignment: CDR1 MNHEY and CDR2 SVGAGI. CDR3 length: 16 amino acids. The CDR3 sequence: CASSRRLAGSTDTQYF. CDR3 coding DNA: TGTGCCAGCAGTCGCCGACTGGCGGGAAGCACAGATACGCAGTATTTT.

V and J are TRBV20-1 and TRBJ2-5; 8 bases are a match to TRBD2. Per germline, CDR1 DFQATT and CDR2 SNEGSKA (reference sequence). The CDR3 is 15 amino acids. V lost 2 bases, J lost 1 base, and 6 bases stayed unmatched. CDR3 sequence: CSARRRGEPQETQYF. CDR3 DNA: TGCAGTGCTAGAAGGCGGGGGGAACCCCAAGAGACCCAGTACTTC.

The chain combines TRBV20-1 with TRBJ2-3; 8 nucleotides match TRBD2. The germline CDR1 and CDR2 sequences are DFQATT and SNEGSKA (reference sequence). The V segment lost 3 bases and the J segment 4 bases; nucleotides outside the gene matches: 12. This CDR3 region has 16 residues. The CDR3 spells CSASILGREASDTQYF. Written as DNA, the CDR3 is TGCAGTGCTAGTATTCTTGGGCGGGAGGCCTCAGATACGCAGTATTTT.

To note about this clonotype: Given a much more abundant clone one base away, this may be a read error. This chain's CDR3 is CSALLAGKAKNIPYF. Written as DNA, the CDR3 is TGCAGTGCCTTACTAGCGGGCAAAGCCAAAAACATTCCGTACTTC. The chain uses TRBV20-1 and TRBJ2-4; TRBD2 agrees at 9 bases. The CDR3 extends over 15 amino acids. Per the germline V gene, CDR1 is DFQATT and CDR2 is SNEGSKA (reference sequence).

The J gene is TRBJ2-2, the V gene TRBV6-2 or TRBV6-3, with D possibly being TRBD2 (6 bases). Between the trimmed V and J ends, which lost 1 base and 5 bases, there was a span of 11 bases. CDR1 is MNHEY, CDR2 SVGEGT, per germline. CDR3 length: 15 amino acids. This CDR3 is CASSYLSGATGELFF. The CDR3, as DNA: TGTGCCAGCAGTTACTTATCGGGAGCAACCGGGGAGCTGTTTTTT.

CDR3 loop: CASLTSGENEQFF. The CDR3 DNA sequence: TGTGCCAGCTTGACTAGCGGGGAAAATGAGCAGTTCTTC. V gene TRBV18 combines with J gene TRBJ2-1; 11 nucleotides match TRBD2. Germline values: CDR1 KGHSH, CDR2 LQKENI. Losses at the gene ends were 7 bases for V and 7 bases for J; bases not matched to a gene: 3. The CDR3 is 13 amino acids.

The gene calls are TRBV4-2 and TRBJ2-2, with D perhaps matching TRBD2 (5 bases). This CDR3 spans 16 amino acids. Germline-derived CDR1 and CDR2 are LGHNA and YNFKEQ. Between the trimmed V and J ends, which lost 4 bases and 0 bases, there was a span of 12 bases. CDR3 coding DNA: TGTGCCAGCAGCCCTAGCCTAACTACGAACACCGGGGAGCTGTTTTTT. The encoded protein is CASSPSLTTNTGELFF.

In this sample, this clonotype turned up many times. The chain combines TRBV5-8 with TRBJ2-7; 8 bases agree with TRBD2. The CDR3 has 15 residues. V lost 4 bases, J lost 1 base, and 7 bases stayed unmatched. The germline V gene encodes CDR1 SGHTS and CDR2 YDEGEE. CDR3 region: CASSGSGTRSYEQYF. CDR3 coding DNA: TGTGCCAGCAGCGGCTCCGGGACTAGGTCCTACGAGCAGTACTTC.

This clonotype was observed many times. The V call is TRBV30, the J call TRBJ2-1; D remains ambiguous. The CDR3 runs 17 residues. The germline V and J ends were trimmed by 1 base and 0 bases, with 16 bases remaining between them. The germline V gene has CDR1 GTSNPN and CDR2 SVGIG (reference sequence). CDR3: CAWSETRYTRSYNEQFF. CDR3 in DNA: TGTGCCTGGAGTGAAACGCGCTACACCCGCTCCTACAATGAGCAGTTCTTC.

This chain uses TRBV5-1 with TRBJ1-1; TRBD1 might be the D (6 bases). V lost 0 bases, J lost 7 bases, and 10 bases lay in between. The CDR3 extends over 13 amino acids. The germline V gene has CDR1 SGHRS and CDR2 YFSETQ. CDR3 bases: TGCGCCAGCAGCTTGGACGTACAGGGTGAAGCTTTCTTT. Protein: CASSLDVQGEAFF.

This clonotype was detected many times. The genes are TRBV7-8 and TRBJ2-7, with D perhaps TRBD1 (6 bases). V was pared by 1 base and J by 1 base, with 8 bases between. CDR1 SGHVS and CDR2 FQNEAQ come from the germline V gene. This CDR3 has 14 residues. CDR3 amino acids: CASSLGDISYEQYF. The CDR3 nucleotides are TGTGCCAGCAGCTTAGGGGACATATCCTACGAGCAGTACTTC.

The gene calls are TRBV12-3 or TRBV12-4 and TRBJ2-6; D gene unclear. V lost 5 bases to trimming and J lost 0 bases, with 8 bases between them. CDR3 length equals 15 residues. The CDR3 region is CASSEHTSGANVLTF. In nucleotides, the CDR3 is TGTGCCAGCAGTGAGCACACCTCTGGGGCCAACGTCCTGACTTTC.

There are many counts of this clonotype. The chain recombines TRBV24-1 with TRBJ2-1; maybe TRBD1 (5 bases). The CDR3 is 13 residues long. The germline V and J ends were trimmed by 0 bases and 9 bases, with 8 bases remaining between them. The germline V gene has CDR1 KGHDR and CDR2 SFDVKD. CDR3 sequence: CATSDLLGLEQFF. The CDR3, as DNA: TGTGCCACCAGTGATTTGTTGGGGCTTGAGCAGTTCTTC.

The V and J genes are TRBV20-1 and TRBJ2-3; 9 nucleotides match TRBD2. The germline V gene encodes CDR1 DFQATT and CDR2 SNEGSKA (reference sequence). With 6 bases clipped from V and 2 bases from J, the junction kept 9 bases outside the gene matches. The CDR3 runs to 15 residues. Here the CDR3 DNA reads TGCAGTGCCATCGCCGGGACTAGCCTCACAGATACGCAGTATTTT. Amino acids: CSAIAGTSLTDTQYF.

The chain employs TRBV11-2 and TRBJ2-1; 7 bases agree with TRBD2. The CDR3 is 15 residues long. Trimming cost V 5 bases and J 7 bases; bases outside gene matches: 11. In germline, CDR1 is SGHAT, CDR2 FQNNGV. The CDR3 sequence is CASSPLAGVGNEQFF. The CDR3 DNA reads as TGTGCCAGCAGCCCCCTGGCGGGAGTGGGTAATGAGCAGTTCTTC. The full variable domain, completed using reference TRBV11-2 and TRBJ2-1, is EAGVAQSPRYKIIEKRQSVAFWCNPISGHATLYWYQQILGQGPKLLIQFQNNGVVDDSQLPKDRFSAERLKGVDSTLKIQPAKLEDSAVYLCASSPLAGVGNEQFFGPGTRLTVL.

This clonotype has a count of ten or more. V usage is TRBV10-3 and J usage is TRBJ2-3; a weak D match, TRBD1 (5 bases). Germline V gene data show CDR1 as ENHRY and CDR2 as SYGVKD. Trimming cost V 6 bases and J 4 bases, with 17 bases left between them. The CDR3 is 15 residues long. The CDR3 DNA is TGTGCCATCAGCGACGACAGTAACCGGGCAGATACGCAGTATTTT. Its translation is CAISDDSNRADTQYF.

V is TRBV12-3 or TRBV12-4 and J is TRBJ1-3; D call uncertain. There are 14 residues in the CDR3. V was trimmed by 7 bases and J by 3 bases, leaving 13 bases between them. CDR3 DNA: TGTGCCAGCACCCCCTGGCAGCTTGGAAACACCATATATTTT. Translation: CASTPWQLGNTIYF.

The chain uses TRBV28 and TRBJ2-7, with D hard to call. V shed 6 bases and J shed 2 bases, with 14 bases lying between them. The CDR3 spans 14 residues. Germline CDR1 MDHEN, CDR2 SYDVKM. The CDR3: CASSLDNLPYEQYF. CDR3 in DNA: TGTGCCAGCAGCCTTGACAATCTACCCTACGAGCAGTACTTC.

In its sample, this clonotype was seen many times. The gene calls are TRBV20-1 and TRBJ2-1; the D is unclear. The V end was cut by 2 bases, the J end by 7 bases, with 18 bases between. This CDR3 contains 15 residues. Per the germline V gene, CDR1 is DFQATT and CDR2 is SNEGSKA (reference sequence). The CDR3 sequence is CSARSPWRPRNEQFF. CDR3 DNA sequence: TGCAGTGCTAGATCTCCCTGGCGGCCGAGGAATGAGCAGTTCTTC.

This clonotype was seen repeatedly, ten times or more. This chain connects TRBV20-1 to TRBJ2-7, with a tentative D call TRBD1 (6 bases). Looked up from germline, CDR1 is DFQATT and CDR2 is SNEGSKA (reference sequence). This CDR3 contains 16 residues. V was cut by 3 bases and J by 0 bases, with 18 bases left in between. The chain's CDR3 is CSASNRLGQYSYEQYF. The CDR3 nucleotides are TGCAGTGCTAGTAATCGGCTAGGACAGTACTCCTACGAGCAGTACTTC.

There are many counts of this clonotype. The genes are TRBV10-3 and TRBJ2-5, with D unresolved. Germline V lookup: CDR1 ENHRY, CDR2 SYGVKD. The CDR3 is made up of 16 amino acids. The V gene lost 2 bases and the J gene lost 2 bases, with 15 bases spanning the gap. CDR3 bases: TGTGCCATCAGTGAGGGCCGCCCGCGAATACAAGAGACCCAGTACTTC. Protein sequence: CAISEGRPRIQETQYF.

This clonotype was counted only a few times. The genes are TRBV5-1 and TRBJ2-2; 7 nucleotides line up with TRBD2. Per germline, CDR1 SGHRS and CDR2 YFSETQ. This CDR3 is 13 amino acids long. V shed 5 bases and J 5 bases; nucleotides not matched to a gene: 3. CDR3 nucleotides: TGCGCCAGCAGAGCGGGACCAACCGGGGAGCTGTTTTTT. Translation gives CASRAGPTGELFF.

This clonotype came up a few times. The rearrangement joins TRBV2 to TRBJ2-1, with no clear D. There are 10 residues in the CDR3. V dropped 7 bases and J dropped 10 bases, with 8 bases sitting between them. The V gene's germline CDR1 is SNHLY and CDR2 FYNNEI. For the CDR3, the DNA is TGTGCCAGCAAGGACCTCGAGCAGTTCTTC. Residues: CASKDLEQFF.

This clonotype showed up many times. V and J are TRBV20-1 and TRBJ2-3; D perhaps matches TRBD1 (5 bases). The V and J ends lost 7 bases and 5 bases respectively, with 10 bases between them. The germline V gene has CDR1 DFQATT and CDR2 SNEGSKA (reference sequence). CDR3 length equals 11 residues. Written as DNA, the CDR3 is TGCAGTGACGTCCAGGGAGATACGCAGTATTTT. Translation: CSDVQGDTQYF.

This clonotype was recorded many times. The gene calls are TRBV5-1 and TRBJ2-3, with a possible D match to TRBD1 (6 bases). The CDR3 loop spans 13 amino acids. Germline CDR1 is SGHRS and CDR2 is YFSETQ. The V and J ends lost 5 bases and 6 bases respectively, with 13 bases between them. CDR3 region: CASRGGALDTQYF. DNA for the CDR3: TGCGCCAGCAGAGGGGGAGCTCTGGATACGCAGTATTTT.